One T cell receptor (beta chain) is described in this entry. Its antigen is undetermined. Germline V gene lookup returns CDR1 SGHRS and CDR2 YFSETQ. This CDR3 spans 14 amino acids. The germline V and J ends were trimmed by 5 bases and 2 bases, with 12 bases remaining between them. The entry originates in a study of CD8+CD57+ T cells in acquired aplastic anemia. Sequenced patients had shown CD8+CD57+ cell expansion by flow cytometry. Acquired aplastic anemia of severe grade affected all patients. Genomic DNA templated the TCR beta VDJ and CDR3 profiling. In TCRdb, the reads were re-called with MiXCR into one record per CDR3 protein. Here the sample spans 300,000 or so distinct CDR3 sequences, about 50% being singletons. Findings of the study overall: Common to patients and controls were 25 to 30 CD8+ CDR3 sequences.

The receptor was derived from a human donor with aplastic anemia. The specimen sequenced was sorted CD4+, CD8+, or CD8+CD57+ T cells (not recorded which) from PBMCs. The chain carries TRBV5-1 and TRBJ2-3; tentative D call: TRBD1 (6 bases). CDR3 residues: CASSSDRITDTQYF. For the CDR3, the DNA is TGCGCCAGCAGTTCCGACAGGATCACAGATACGCAGTATTTT.